These T cell receptor beta chains were read from a single sample in a study of technical replicates of blood from several donors. The table came from immunoSEQ multiplex PCR; TCRdb's copy has only in-frame clones and leaves some out. The table shows about 87,000 clones, with 95% occurring only once. Sequencing was done on a sample of T cells isolated from PBMCs. Receptors were obtained from a human donor in good health. The conserved cysteine and the conserved F or W are not part of the CDR3 here. Size is stated for part of the rows, as once, few or many counts, or as a class when the clone is expanded.

CDR3: ASSPQTGISYEQY
J: TRBJ2-7
size: NA
V: TRBV4-3

CDR3: SDGTVWSMAYEQY
J: TRBJ2-7
size: NA
V: TRBV29-1

CDR3: ASSPKTGEVYEQY
J: TRBJ2-7
size: NA
V: TRBV10-1

CDR3: ATRAWGLSGELPQH
J: TRBJ1-5
size: once
V: TRBV19

CDR3: ASSTGDRVYNEQF
J: TRBJ2-1
size: NA
V: TRBV5-1

CDR3: ASSFSYTEAF
J: TRBJ1-1
size: NA
V: TRBV7-9

CDR3: ASSLIRDRESF
J: TRBJ1-1
size: NA
V: TRBV11-3

CDR3: ASSSLGQGDQPQH
J: TRBJ1-5
size: NA
V: TRBV6-6

CDR3: ASSGRVNYGYT
J: TRBJ1-2
size: NA
V: TRBV5-6

CDR3: ASSSWTSGDEQF
J: TRBJ2-1
size: NA
V: TRBV27

CDR3: ASTQGAQAF
J: TRBJ1-1
size: NA
V: TRBV6-5

CDR3: ASSSSGQPVYGYT
J: TRBJ1-2
size: NA
V: TRBV27

CDR3: ASSVGVGYEQY
J: TRBJ2-7
size: NA
V: TRBV9

CDR3: ASSPGTSRTYEQY
J: TRBJ2-7
size: NA
V: TRBV7-9

CDR3: ASADRAHEQF
J: TRBJ2-1
size: NA
V: TRBV6-5

CDR3: ASSQDGRISGQF
J: TRBJ2-1
size: NA
V: TRBV4-3

CDR3: ASSTGNYGYT
J: TRBJ1-2
size: NA
V: TRBV28